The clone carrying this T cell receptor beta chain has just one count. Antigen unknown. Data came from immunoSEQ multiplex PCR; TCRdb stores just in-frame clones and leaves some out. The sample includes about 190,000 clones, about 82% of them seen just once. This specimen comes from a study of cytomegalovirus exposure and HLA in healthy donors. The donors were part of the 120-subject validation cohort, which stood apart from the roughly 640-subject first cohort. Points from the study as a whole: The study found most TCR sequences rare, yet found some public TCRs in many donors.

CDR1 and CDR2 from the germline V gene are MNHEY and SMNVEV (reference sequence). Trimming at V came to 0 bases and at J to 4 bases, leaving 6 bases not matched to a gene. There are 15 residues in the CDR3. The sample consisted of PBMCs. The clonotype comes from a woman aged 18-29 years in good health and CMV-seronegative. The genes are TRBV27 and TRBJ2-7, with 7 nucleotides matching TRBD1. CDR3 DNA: TGTGCCAGCAGTTTATCGCCGGGACAGATTTACGAGCAGTACTTC. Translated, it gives CASSLSPGQIYEQYF.